A single sample gave rise to the 8 T cell receptor beta chains below, sequenced in a study of blood T cell repertoires in COVID-19. Here immunoSEQ multiplex PCR was the method, and the copy in TCRdb shows in-frame clones only, minus some. The table has around 300,000 clones, about 90% seen once. The specimen sequenced was PBMCs or T cells enriched from blood (not recorded which). The receptors were gathered from a woman aged 25 to 39 who had recovered from COVID-19.

This rearrangement joins TRBV2 to TRBJ2-5; TRBD2 matches at 12 bases. CDR1 is SNHLY and CDR2 is FYNNEI in the germline V gene. Trimming at V came to 7 bases and at J to 5 bases, leaving 2 bases not matched to a gene. The CDR3 consists of 13 residues. The chain's CDR3 is CASNGLAGETQYF. The CDR3, as DNA: TGTGCCAGCAATGGACTAGCGGGGGAGACCCAGTACTTC.

The CDR3 loop reads CSVEPPGQYSGYTF. For the CDR3, the DNA is TGCAGCGTGGAACCCCCGGGACAATATTCGGGCTACACCTTC. V gene TRBV29-1 combines with J gene TRBJ1-2; a possible D gene is TRBD1 (6 bases). Germline CDR1 SQVTM, CDR2 ANQGSEA. Trimming pared 6 bases from V and 8 bases from J, leaving 22 bases between. The CDR3 loop spans 14 amino acids.

This chain connects TRBV7-8 to TRBJ1-5; TRBD1 agrees at 7 bases. The CDR3 spans 14 residues. From germline, CDR1 is SGHVS and CDR2 FQNEAQ. V lost 6 bases and J lost 3; bases outside the gene matches: 5. CDR3 DNA sequence: TGTGCCAGCAGTAACGACAGGGTCAATCAGCCCCAGCATTTT. This encodes CASSNDRVNQPQHF.

The chain recombines TRBV7-3 with TRBJ1-6; D is perhaps TRBD1 (6 bases). V was pared by 5 bases and J by 6 bases, with 17 bases between. This CDR3 spans 16 amino acids. The V gene's germline CDR1 is SGHTA and CDR2 FQGTGA. Written as DNA, the CDR3 is TGTGCCAGCAGCGCTCTCCCACAGGGTTTTAATTCACCCCTCCACTTT. Its protein product is CASSALPQGFNSPLHF.

On this clone itself: Other DNA sequences of this sample code for an identical CDR3. CDR3 coding DNA: TGCAGCGCCCGACAGGGCGAGGGCTATGGCTACACCTTC. It encodes CSARQGEGYGYTF. V usage is TRBV29-1 and J usage is TRBJ1-2; 7 bases agree with TRBD1. The CDR3 sequence is 13 residues long. Germline trimming cut 7 bases from V and 4 bases from J; bases unmatched to any gene: 9. Germline loops: CDR1 SQVTM, CDR2 ANQGSEA.

The chain recombines TRBV5-1 with TRBJ2-2; a possible D gene is TRBD2 (6 bases). V lost 0 bases to trimming and J lost 4 bases, with 13 bases between them. CDR3 length equals 16 residues. Germline CDR1 reads SGHRS; CDR2 reads YFSETQ. CDR3 nucleotides: TGCGCCAGCAGCTTGGCCCGGGAGCCAGTCACCGGGGAGCTGTTTTTT. As protein: CASSLAREPVTGELFF.

This chain links TRBV2 with TRBJ2-5, with D tentatively TRBD1 (5 bases). Trimming stripped 4 bases from V and 4 bases from J, with 10 bases between. This CDR3 region has 13 residues. Germline CDR1 and CDR2: SNHLY and FYNNEI. As DNA, the CDR3 is TGTGCCAGCAGTGGGTGGGGCCCAGAGACCCAGTACTTC. Translated: CASSGWGPETQYF.

Worth noting for this clone: Other DNA sequences of this sample code for an identical CDR3. This chain connects TRBV12-3 or TRBV12-4 to TRBJ1-1, with no clear D. Deletions cut 3 bases from V and 0 bases from J, with 5 bases between. This CDR3 comprises 13 residues. CDR3 DNA sequence: TGTGCCAGCAGTTTTGGGCTGAACACTGAAGCTTTCTTT. Encoded protein: CASSFGLNTEAFF.